The sequence of this TCR beta chain was determined in a study of blood T cells in healthy people across ages. Study overall: Using template switching, researchers captured about one barcoded beta molecule for each two T cells. Study results and caveats: Leaving the PBMCs unsorted stopped any conclusive comparison of naive versus antigen-experienced cells.

A sample-barcoded 5' primer and a J-beta primer mix were used in a second PCR of roughly 6 to 11 cycles. TCRdb re-called the 5' RACE reads with MiXCR, one entry per CDR3 protein. The profile shows about 630,000 distinct CDR3 sequences, 21% of them singletons. This CDR3 comprises 12 residues. Between the trimmed V and J ends, which lost 10 bases and 3 bases, there was a span of 13 bases. To note about this clonotype: Its antigen is as yet unknown.

Isolating PBMCs gave at least 6 million of these cells per sample. The sequencing input was blood. This sequence was found in a man aged 65-85 years in good health. This chain links TRBV12-3 or TRBV12-4 with TRBJ2-7; perhaps TRBD1 as D (6 bases). CDR3 bases: TGTGCCATGGGGGCCCCTCACTACGAGCAGTACTTC. Translated: CAMGAPHYEQYF.